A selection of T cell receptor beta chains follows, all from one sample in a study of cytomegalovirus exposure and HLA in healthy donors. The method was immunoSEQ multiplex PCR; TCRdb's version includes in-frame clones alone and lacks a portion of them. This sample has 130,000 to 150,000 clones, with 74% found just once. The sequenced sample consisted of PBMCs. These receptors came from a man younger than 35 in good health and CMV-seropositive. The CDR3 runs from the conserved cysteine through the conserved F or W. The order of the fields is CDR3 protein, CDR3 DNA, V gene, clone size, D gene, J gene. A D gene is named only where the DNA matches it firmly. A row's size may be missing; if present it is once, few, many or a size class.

CDR3aa: CASSPDRGAGNTIYF; CDR3nt: TGCGCCAGCAGCCCCGACAGGGGGGCTGGAAACACCATATATTTT; v_gene: TRBV5-1; abundance: NA; d_gene: TRBD1; j_gene: TRBJ1-3
CDR3aa: CASSEASDSYEQYF; CDR3nt: TGTGCCAGCAGTGAAGCTAGCGACTCCTACGAGCAGTACTTC; v_gene: TRBV6-1; abundance: once; d_gene: NA; j_gene: TRBJ2-7
CDR3aa: CASSVDSAGSPIGNTIYF; CDR3nt: TGTGCCAGCAGCGTAGACTCCGCAGGGTCTCCGATTGGAAACACCATATATTTT; v_gene: TRBV9; abundance: NA; d_gene: NA; j_gene: TRBJ1-3
CDR3aa: CASRLAGLNEQFF; CDR3nt: TGTGCCAGCCGACTAGCGGGATTGAATGAGCAGTTCTTC; v_gene: TRBV11-2; abundance: NA; d_gene: TRBD2; j_gene: TRBJ2-1
CDR3aa: CASSLRTVDYEQYF; CDR3nt: TGTGCCAGCAGCCTCAGAACAGTCGACTACGAGCAGTACTTC; v_gene: TRBV11-1; abundance: NA; d_gene: NA; j_gene: TRBJ2-7
CDR3aa: CASSTPGQGIYGYTF; CDR3nt: TGTGCCAGCAGCACTCCGGGACAGGGGATCTATGGCTACACCTTC; v_gene: TRBV5-4; abundance: NA; d_gene: TRBD1; j_gene: TRBJ1-2
CDR3aa: CASSPSGLGPYEQYF; CDR3nt: TGTGCCAGCAGCCCCTCCGGACTAGGGCCCTACGAGCAGTACTTC; v_gene: TRBV9; abundance: NA; d_gene: TRBD2; j_gene: TRBJ2-7
CDR3aa: CSVGKTVPSHEQFF; CDR3nt: TGCAGCGTTGGGAAGACTGTTCCCAGCCATGAGCAGTTCTTC; v_gene: TRBV29-1; abundance: NA; d_gene: NA; j_gene: TRBJ2-1
CDR3aa: CASRQGYGYEQYF; CDR3nt: TGCGCCAGCAGACAGGGGTATGGATACGAGCAGTACTTC; v_gene: TRBV5-1; abundance: once; d_gene: TRBD1; j_gene: TRBJ2-7
CDR3aa: CASSVGGGGNQPQHF; CDR3nt: TGTGCCAGCAGCGTAGGGGGAGGGGGCAATCAGCCCCAGCATTTT; v_gene: TRBV9; abundance: NA; d_gene: NA; j_gene: TRBJ1-5
CDR3aa: CASSVSMGPYEQYF; CDR3nt: TGTGCCAGCAGCGTATCTATGGGGCCCTACGAGCAGTACTTC; v_gene: TRBV9; abundance: NA; d_gene: NA; j_gene: TRBJ2-7
CDR3aa: CAWSGTGRFRDEQFF; CDR3nt: TGTGCCTGGAGTGGGACGGGCCGATTCAGGGATGAGCAGTTCTTC; v_gene: TRBV30; abundance: NA; d_gene: NA; j_gene: TRBJ2-1
CDR3aa: CSAPGTGGISGELFF; CDR3nt: TGCAGCGCCCCAGGGACAGGGGGTATTTCTGGGGAGCTGTTTTTT; v_gene: TRBV29-1; abundance: few; d_gene: TRBD1; j_gene: TRBJ2-2
CDR3aa: CASSPRSGANVLTF; CDR3nt: TGTGCCAGCAGCCCTAGGTCTGGGGCCAACGTCCTGACTTTC; v_gene: TRBV11-2; abundance: NA; d_gene: NA; j_gene: TRBJ2-6
CDR3aa: CASSFNRETQYF; CDR3nt: TGTGCCAGCAGCTTTAATCGAGAGACCCAGTACTTC; v_gene: TRBV11-3; abundance: NA; d_gene: NA; j_gene: TRBJ2-5
CDR3aa: CASSFSSSASYEQYF; CDR3nt: TGTGCCAGCAGCTTTTCTAGCAGTGCCTCCTACGAGCAGTACTTC; v_gene: TRBV7-8; abundance: NA; d_gene: NA; j_gene: TRBJ2-7
CDR3aa: CASSLMAGGQETQYF; CDR3nt: TGTGCCAGCAGCTTAATGGCGGGGGGGCAAGAGACCCAGTACTTC; v_gene: TRBV7-2; abundance: NA; d_gene: TRBD2; j_gene: TRBJ2-5
CDR3aa: CASSFPQVGGELFF; CDR3nt: TGTGCCAGCAGCTTCCCCCAGGTGGGCGGGGAGCTGTTTTTT; v_gene: TRBV5-4; abundance: NA; d_gene: NA; j_gene: TRBJ2-2
CDR3aa: CAISDRFRGDQETQYF; CDR3nt: TGTGCCATCAGTGACCGCTTTCGGGGGGACCAAGAGACCCAGTACTTC; v_gene: TRBV10-3; abundance: NA; d_gene: TRBD2; j_gene: TRBJ2-5
CDR3aa: CASSFQAGVEQFF; CDR3nt: TGTGCCAGCAGCTTTCAAGCGGGGGTTGAGCAGTTCTTC; v_gene: TRBV5-6; abundance: once; d_gene: TRBD2; j_gene: TRBJ2-1
CDR3aa: CASTDTYTEAFF; CDR3nt: TGTGCCAGCACCGACACCTACACTGAAGCTTTCTTT; v_gene: TRBV6-6; abundance: NA; d_gene: NA; j_gene: TRBJ1-1
CDR3aa: CASSRGAWANEKLFF; CDR3nt: TGTGCCAGCAGCAGGGGGGCCTGGGCTAATGAAAAACTGTTTTTT; v_gene: TRBV2; abundance: NA; d_gene: TRBD1; j_gene: TRBJ1-4
CDR3aa: CASTGGNEKLFF; CDR3nt: TGTGCCAGCACGGGGGGTAATGAAAAACTGTTTTTT; v_gene: TRBV28; abundance: NA; d_gene: NA; j_gene: TRBJ1-4
CDR3aa: CASSSSGGPKNIQYF; CDR3nt: TGCGCCAGCAGCTCATCAGGGGGCCCCAAAAACATTCAGTACTTC; v_gene: TRBV5-1; abundance: NA; d_gene: TRBD1; j_gene: TRBJ2-4
CDR3aa: CASSIAGGSSPLHF; CDR3nt: TGTGCCAGTAGTATAGCAGGGGGCTCTTCACCCCTCCACTTT; v_gene: TRBV19; abundance: NA; d_gene: TRBD1; j_gene: TRBJ1-6
CDR3aa: CASSLTSYSHEQYF; CDR3nt: TGTGCCAGCAGTTTAACTAGTTACTCCCACGAGCAGTACTTC; v_gene: TRBV28; abundance: NA; d_gene: NA; j_gene: TRBJ2-7
CDR3aa: CASSPLGQGHQDYGYTF; CDR3nt: TGTGCCAGCAGCCCCTTGGGACAGGGCCATCAGGACTATGGCTACACCTTC; v_gene: TRBV14; abundance: NA; d_gene: TRBD1; j_gene: TRBJ1-2
CDR3aa: CASSPMTSANEQFF; CDR3nt: TGCGCCAGCAGCCCCATGACTAGCGCCAATGAGCAGTTCTTC; v_gene: TRBV5-1; abundance: NA; d_gene: TRBD2; j_gene: TRBJ2-1
CDR3aa: CASSVEAGRYYEQYF; CDR3nt: TGTGCCAGCAGCGTTGAGGCAGGGCGGTACTACGAGCAGTACTTC; v_gene: TRBV6-4; abundance: NA; d_gene: NA; j_gene: TRBJ2-7
CDR3aa: CASSSRGATNEKLFF; CDR3nt: TGTGCCAGCAGCTCCCGGGGTGCAACTAATGAAAAACTGTTTTTT; v_gene: TRBV9; abundance: NA; d_gene: NA; j_gene: TRBJ1-4
CDR3aa: CASSSTGGPGELFF; CDR3nt: TGTGCCAGCAGCTCGACAGGGGGCCCCGGGGAGCTGTTTTTT; v_gene: TRBV7-9; abundance: NA; d_gene: TRBD1; j_gene: TRBJ2-2
CDR3aa: CAPRWEALSEQYF; CDR3nt: TGTGCCCCCAGGTGGGAGGCTCTCTCCGAGCAGTACTTC; v_gene: TRBV10-3; abundance: NA; d_gene: NA; j_gene: TRBJ2-7
CDR3aa: CASSARASTDTQYF; CDR3nt: TGTGCCAGCAGCGCCAGGGCCAGCACAGATACGCAGTATTTT; v_gene: TRBV9; abundance: NA; d_gene: NA; j_gene: TRBJ2-3